This entry lists 30 T cell receptor beta chains sequenced from one sample in a study of T cells in Graves' hyperthyroidism and ophthalmopathy (dated by TCRdb to between 2019 and 2020). Receptor libraries were prepared by multiplex PCR. TCRdb shows the sequencer as Illumina HiSeq 2000. The TCR beta CDR3 regions were amplified from RNA transcripts. A first-round RT-PCR of the TCR CDR3 used the HTBI primer set with the Qiagen OneStep RT-PCR kit. TCRdb cleaned the public reads at Q25 with fastp, built clones with MiXCR and kept in-frame beta chains. Rows are combined by CDR3 protein, so each entry shows the most common genes and DNA. The table for this sample lists hundreds of thousands of distinct CDR3 sequences; 15% of them were counted only once. Less than 35% of the sample is taken by the ten largest. Sequencing was done on a sample of blood. These TCRs come from a woman in her 30s with Graves' hyperthyroidism.

This clonotype was counted only a few times. The chain employs TRBV28 and TRBJ1-4, with D possibly being TRBD1 (5 bases). CDR3 length: 16 amino acids. Germline CDR1 and CDR2: MDHEN and SYDVKM. Trimming left V 5 bases short and J 0 bases short, with 13 bases between. This chain's CDR3 is CASSQAGGATNEKLFF. The CDR3 DNA sequence: TGTGCCAGCAGTCAAGCCGGAGGGGCAACTAATGAAAAACTGTTTTTT.

This clonotype was counted ten times or more. The gene calls are TRBV18 and TRBJ1-3; TRBD1 is a possible D gene (5 bases). V shed 6 bases and J shed 0 bases, with 12 bases lying between them. This CDR3 region has 15 residues. Germline V gene sequence: CDR1 KGHSH, CDR2 LQKENI. The CDR3 loop reads CASSLGRDSGNTIYF. For the CDR3, the DNA is TGTGCCAGCTCGCTGGGACGGGACTCTGGAAACACCATATATTTT.

The chain links TRBV7-8 to TRBJ2-7; tentatively, D is TRBD2 (5 bases). Trimming took off 5 bases at V and 3 bases at J, with 14 bases between the two ends. Germline lookup yields CDR1 SGHVS and CDR2 FQNEAQ. This CDR3 contains 14 residues. CDR3 loop: CASSTDPGNYEQYF. CDR3 sequence (DNA): TGTGCCAGCAGCACGGACCCGGGGAACTACGAGCAGTACTTC.

The chain combines TRBV6-1 with TRBJ1-4; TRBD1 aligns across 8 bases. Germline trimming cut 6 bases from V and 0 bases from J; bases unmatched to any gene: 6. Germline V gene sequence: CDR1 MNHNS, CDR2 SASEGT. There are 16 residues in the CDR3. The chain's CDR3 is CASRMDRAATNEKLFF. DNA of the CDR3: TGTGCCAGCAGAATGGACAGGGCCGCAACTAATGAAAAACTGTTTTTT.

The chain couples TRBV5-4 to TRBJ2-7; D not resolved. The V gene's germline CDR1 is SGHNT and CDR2 YYREEE (reference sequence). V lost 2 bases and J 0 bases, leaving 9 bases between the germline ends. The CDR3 is 14 residues long. Written as DNA, the CDR3 is TGTGCCAGCAGCTTCGACCCAAGCTCCTACGAGCAGTACTTC. Protein product: CASSFDPSSYEQYF.

This rearrangement joins TRBV7-3 to TRBJ2-3; 10 nucleotides agree with TRBD2. With 4 bases clipped from V and 0 bases from J, the junction kept 4 bases outside the gene matches. Germline V gene lookup returns CDR1 SGHTA and CDR2 FQGTGA. CDR3 length: 16 residues. The CDR3 DNA reads TGTGCCAGCAGCTCTAGCGGGAGTTATAGCACAGATACGCAGTATTTT. This codes for CASSSSGSYSTDTQYF. Full variable domain (outside the CDR3, taken from reference TRBV7-3 and TRBJ2-3): GAGVSQTPSNKVTEKGKYVELRCDPISGHTALYWYRQSLGQGPEFLIYFQGTGAADDSGLPNDRFFAVRPEGSVSTLKIQRTERGDSAVYLCASSSSGSYSTDTQYFGPGTRLTVL.

This clonotype was counted many times. This chain joins TRBV18 and TRBJ2-6; TRBD1 or TRBD2 may be the D gene (5 bases each). Trimming took off 4 bases at V and 2 bases at J, with 18 bases between the two ends. CDR3 length equals 18 residues. CDR1 is KGHSH and CDR2 is LQKENI in the germline V gene. The CDR3, as DNA: TGTGCCAGCTCACTTCCGGGACGCCTAAGGACTGGGGCCAACGTCCTGACTTTC. It encodes CASSLPGRLRTGANVLTF.

The chain recombines TRBV10-3 with TRBJ1-1; D is perhaps TRBD1 (6 bases). CDR3 size: 14 residues. V lost 10 bases and J 1 base, leaving 16 bases between the germline ends. Per the germline V gene, CDR1 is ENHRY and CDR2 is SYGVKD. The DNA for the CDR3 is TGTGCCAGCACGCGACAGACAGGGAACACTGAAGCTTTCTTT. It is translated as CASTRQTGNTEAFF.

This clonotype was observed at least ten times. The chain has TRBV28 and TRBJ2-7; either TRBD1 or TRBD2 may fit D (6 bases each). Germline-derived CDR1 and CDR2 are MDHEN and SYDVKM. The CDR3 extends over 14 amino acids. The V and J ends lost 7 bases and 3 bases respectively, with 16 bases between them. The CDR3 loop reads CASIGGGLVYEQYF. In DNA, the CDR3 is TGTGCCAGCATCGGGGGCGGCTTGGTCTACGAGCAGTACTTC.

This clonotype showed up many times. CDR3 amino acids: CARLGTDFMNTEAFF. The CDR3 nucleotides read TGTGCCCGACTCGGGACAGATTTCATGAACACTGAAGCTTTCTTT. This chain connects TRBV12-5 to TRBJ1-1; the match to TRBD1 covers 7 bases. Germline values: CDR1 LGHNT, CDR2 FRNRAP. CDR3 length equals 15 residues.

This clonotype was recorded many times. The J gene is TRBJ2-1, the V gene TRBV29-1; tentatively, D is TRBD1 (5 bases). The CDR3 totals 14 residues. The V gene lost 3 bases and the J gene lost 2 bases, with 11 bases spanning the gap. Germline V lookup: CDR1 SQVTM, CDR2 ANQGSEA. Here the CDR3 reads CSVESAGPYNEQFF. CDR3 DNA: TGCAGCGTTGAGTCTGCAGGGCCCTACAATGAGCAGTTCTTC.

This clonotype was found many times. The chain has TRBV3-1 and TRBJ2-3, with 9 bases matching TRBD1. V shed 10 bases and J 5 bases; nucleotides not matched to a gene: 13. Germline CDR1 reads LGHDT; CDR2 reads YNNKEL (reference sequence). This CDR3 region has 15 residues. The CDR3 nucleotides are TGTGCCACCTCTACCGGGACAGGGAGCGGAGATACGCAGTATTTT. Translating it yields CATSTGTGSGDTQYF.

In this sample, this clonotype turned up a few times. CDR3 coding DNA: TGTGCCAGCAGTCTAGGGAATGGGGGGCGCTGGGATCAGCCCCAGCATTTT. The encoded protein is CASSLGNGGRWDQPQHF. This sequence joins TRBV12-3 or TRBV12-4 and TRBJ1-5; D possibly corresponds to TRBD1 (6 bases). Trimming stripped 5 bases from V and 5 bases from J, with 22 bases between. This CDR3 has 17 amino acids.

This clonotype has a single count. The gene calls are TRBV12-3 or TRBV12-4 and TRBJ2-5; TRBD2 matches 12 bases. V gave up 7 bases and J gave up 5 bases; unmatched junction bases: 2. The CDR3 is 13 residues long. The DNA of the CDR3 is TGTGCCAGCACCGGACTAGCGGGGGAGACCCAGTACTTC. This codes for CASTGLAGETQYF.

V usage is TRBV14 and J usage is TRBJ2-2, with no clear D. The length of the CDR3 is 12 residues. Germline CDR1 reads SGHDN; CDR2 reads FVKESK. The ends were cut back, 1 base at V and 5 bases at J, with 2 bases in the middle. The CDR3 protein is CASSQATGELFF. CDR3 nucleotide sequence: TGTGCCAGCAGCCAAGCGACCGGGGAGCTGTTTTTT.

The chain joins TRBV5-4 to TRBJ2-2; 11 bases are a match to TRBD1. CDR3 length: 15 amino acids. Germline CDR1 SGHNT, CDR2 YYREEE (reference sequence). J gave up 5 bases and V 3 bases, and 3 bases lay outside the gene matches. In nucleotides, the CDR3 is TGTGCCAGCAGCTGGGGGACAGGGGGGACCGGGGAGCTGTTTTTT. It specifies CASSWGTGGTGELFF.

This clonotype was counted many times. This chain links TRBV30 with TRBJ2-3; perhaps TRBD2 as D (5 bases). CDR3 size: 14 residues. Germline V gene data show CDR1 as GTSNPN and CDR2 as SVGIG (reference sequence). V gave up 3 bases and J gave up 5 bases, with 15 bases separating them. The CDR3 DNA reads TGTGCCTGGAGGTTTTCCGGGAACAAAGATACGCAGTATTTT. This translates into CAWRFSGNKDTQYF.

At least ten counts were recorded for this clonotype. V is TRBV7-3 and J is TRBJ2-3; 11 bases match TRBD1. The germline V gene encodes CDR1 SGHTA and CDR2 FQGTGA. The ends lost 5 bases at V and 6 bases at J; junction bases unmatched: 7. This CDR3 spans 15 amino acids. In nucleotides, the CDR3 is TGTGCCAGCAGCCCCGGACAGGGGGCATTGGATACGCAGTATTTT. Translated: CASSPGQGALDTQYF.

This clonotype was seen many times. The rearrangement links TRBV5-1 to TRBJ2-1, with TRBD2 identical over 9 bases. The trim removed 3 bases at V and 3 bases at J, leaving 4 bases unmatched. CDR1 and CDR2 from the germline V gene are SGHRS and YFSETQ. The CDR3 loop spans 15 amino acids. The CDR3 spells CASSSLAGHYNEQFF. In nucleotides, the CDR3 is TGCGCCAGCAGCTCTCTAGCGGGACACTACAATGAGCAGTTCTTC.

Points on this clonotype: No conserved phenylalanine or tryptophan ends this CDR3, so it is likely a read error. This chain connects TRBV28 to TRBJ1-5; TRBD1 might be the D (5 bases). This CDR3 spans 16 amino acids. Per the germline V gene, CDR1 is MDHEN and CDR2 is SYDVKM. With 1 base removed from V and 1 base from J, the gap between germline ends came to 11 bases. CDR3 DNA: TGTGCCAGCAGTTTATCGCAGGGTACGAGCAATCAGCCCCAGCATCTT. The encoded protein is CASSLSQGTSNQPQHL.

The chain carries TRBV7-3 and TRBJ1-2, with D perhaps TRBD1 (6 bases). This CDR3 region has 17 residues. Germline V CDR1 and CDR2: SGHTA, FQGTGA. The V end was cut by 4 bases, the J end by 4 bases, with 22 bases between. The CDR3 coding sequence is TGTGCCAGCAGCTATAACAGGGAGTTGGGCATCCTCTATGGCTACACCTTC. Translated: CASSYNRELGILYGYTF.

This clonotype came up many times. The chain links TRBV7-3 to TRBJ2-2; a possible D gene is TRBD1 (5 bases). The germline V gene has CDR1 SGHTA and CDR2 FQGTGA. V was trimmed by 1 base and J by 4 bases, leaving 10 bases between them. This CDR3 has 15 amino acids. The CDR3 DNA follows: TGTGCCAGCAGCTTAATATCAGGGCGCACCGGGGAGCTGTTTTTT. Encoded protein: CASSLISGRTGELFF.

This clonotype has just a few counts. The chain has TRBV5-1 and TRBJ1-4, with 7 positions matching TRBD1. The CDR3 has 15 residues. With V trimmed by 4 bases and J by 4 bases, 7 bases remained unmatched. Germline lookup yields CDR1 SGHRS and CDR2 YFSETQ. The CDR3 is CASSGRTGYNEKLFF. For the CDR3, the DNA is TGCGCCAGCAGCGGACGGACAGGTTATAATGAAAAACTGTTTTTT.

The genes are TRBV5-8 and TRBJ1-6, with D possibly matching TRBD1 (5 bases). Between the trimmed V and J ends, which lost 4 bases and 5 bases, there was a span of 16 bases. This CDR3 has 16 residues. Germline CDR1 SGHTS, CDR2 YDEGEE. CDR3 region: CASSPSVGLNNSPLHF. The CDR3 coding sequence is TGTGCCAGCAGCCCATCCGTGGGGCTAAATAATTCACCCCTCCACTTT. Full variable domain (outside the CDR3, taken from reference TRBV5-8 and TRBJ1-6): EAGVTQSPTHLIKTRGQQATLRCSPISGHTSVYWYQQALGLGLQFLLWYDEGEERNRGNFPPRFSGRQFPNYSSELNVNALELEDSALYLCASSPSVGLNNSPLHFGNGTRLTVT.

This clonotype was seen only a few times. CDR3 nucleotide sequence: TGCGCCAGCAGGCCTCTAGTAACCGGGGAGCTGTTTTTT. This translates into CASRPLVTGELFF. This rearrangement joins TRBV10-2 to TRBJ2-2, with D unclear. V was shortened by 6 bases and J by 5 bases, with 10 bases between the two germline ends. Per germline, CDR1 WSHSY and CDR2 SAAADI. This CDR3 comprises 13 residues.

The table lists this clonotype with a few counts. The rearrangement links TRBV10-3 to TRBJ1-1; D is perhaps TRBD1 (6 bases). Trimming removed 0 bases from V and 1 base from J, with 9 bases in between. The CDR3 has 15 residues. Germline V gene lookup returns CDR1 ENHRY and CDR2 SYGVKD. The CDR3 protein is CAISESTGPNTEAFF. The CDR3 DNA is TGTGCCATCAGTGAGTCGACAGGACCGAACACTGAAGCTTTCTTT.

The sample holds a few counts of this clonotype. This chain joins TRBV29-1 and TRBJ2-1; 9 bases fit TRBD2. The CDR3 spans 14 residues. The trim removed 7 bases at V and 8 bases at J, leaving 12 bases unmatched. The germline CDR1 and CDR2 sequences are SQVTM and ANQGSEA. As DNA, the CDR3 is TGCAGCGCCGCCCTAGCGGGAAGAGTCCATGAGCAGTTCTTC. Translating gives CSAALAGRVHEQFF.

The CDR3 reads CASSQTGQYTEAFF. As DNA, the CDR3 is TGCGCCAGCAGCCAAACGGGGCAATACACTGAAGCTTTCTTT. This sequence joins TRBV4-1 and TRBJ1-1; tentative D call: TRBD1 (5 bases). CDR1 is MGHRA and CDR2 is YSYEKL in the germline V gene. Trimming left V 2 bases short and J 3 bases short, with 10 bases between. The CDR3 runs to 14 residues.

The table lists this clonotype with many counts. J is TRBJ2-7 and V is TRBV6-1, with D perhaps matching TRBD2 (6 bases). Germline loops: CDR1 MNHNS, CDR2 SASEGT. Trimming pared 8 bases from V and 4 bases from J, leaving 15 bases between. The CDR3 totals 13 residues. This CDR3 reads CASSAGLLYEQYF. The CDR3 DNA reads TGTGCCAGCTCCGCGGGACTCTTATACGAGCAGTACTTC.

The chain is built from TRBV19 and TRBJ2-2; D is unclear. V was shortened by 1 base and J by 0 bases, with 9 bases between the two germline ends. The germline CDR1 and CDR2 sequences are LNHDA and SQIVND (reference sequence). The CDR3 spans 16 residues. For the CDR3, the DNA is TGTGCCAGTAGTATAGTTCCGGGTGCGAACACCGGGGAGCTGTTTTTT. This encodes CASSIVPGANTGELFF.